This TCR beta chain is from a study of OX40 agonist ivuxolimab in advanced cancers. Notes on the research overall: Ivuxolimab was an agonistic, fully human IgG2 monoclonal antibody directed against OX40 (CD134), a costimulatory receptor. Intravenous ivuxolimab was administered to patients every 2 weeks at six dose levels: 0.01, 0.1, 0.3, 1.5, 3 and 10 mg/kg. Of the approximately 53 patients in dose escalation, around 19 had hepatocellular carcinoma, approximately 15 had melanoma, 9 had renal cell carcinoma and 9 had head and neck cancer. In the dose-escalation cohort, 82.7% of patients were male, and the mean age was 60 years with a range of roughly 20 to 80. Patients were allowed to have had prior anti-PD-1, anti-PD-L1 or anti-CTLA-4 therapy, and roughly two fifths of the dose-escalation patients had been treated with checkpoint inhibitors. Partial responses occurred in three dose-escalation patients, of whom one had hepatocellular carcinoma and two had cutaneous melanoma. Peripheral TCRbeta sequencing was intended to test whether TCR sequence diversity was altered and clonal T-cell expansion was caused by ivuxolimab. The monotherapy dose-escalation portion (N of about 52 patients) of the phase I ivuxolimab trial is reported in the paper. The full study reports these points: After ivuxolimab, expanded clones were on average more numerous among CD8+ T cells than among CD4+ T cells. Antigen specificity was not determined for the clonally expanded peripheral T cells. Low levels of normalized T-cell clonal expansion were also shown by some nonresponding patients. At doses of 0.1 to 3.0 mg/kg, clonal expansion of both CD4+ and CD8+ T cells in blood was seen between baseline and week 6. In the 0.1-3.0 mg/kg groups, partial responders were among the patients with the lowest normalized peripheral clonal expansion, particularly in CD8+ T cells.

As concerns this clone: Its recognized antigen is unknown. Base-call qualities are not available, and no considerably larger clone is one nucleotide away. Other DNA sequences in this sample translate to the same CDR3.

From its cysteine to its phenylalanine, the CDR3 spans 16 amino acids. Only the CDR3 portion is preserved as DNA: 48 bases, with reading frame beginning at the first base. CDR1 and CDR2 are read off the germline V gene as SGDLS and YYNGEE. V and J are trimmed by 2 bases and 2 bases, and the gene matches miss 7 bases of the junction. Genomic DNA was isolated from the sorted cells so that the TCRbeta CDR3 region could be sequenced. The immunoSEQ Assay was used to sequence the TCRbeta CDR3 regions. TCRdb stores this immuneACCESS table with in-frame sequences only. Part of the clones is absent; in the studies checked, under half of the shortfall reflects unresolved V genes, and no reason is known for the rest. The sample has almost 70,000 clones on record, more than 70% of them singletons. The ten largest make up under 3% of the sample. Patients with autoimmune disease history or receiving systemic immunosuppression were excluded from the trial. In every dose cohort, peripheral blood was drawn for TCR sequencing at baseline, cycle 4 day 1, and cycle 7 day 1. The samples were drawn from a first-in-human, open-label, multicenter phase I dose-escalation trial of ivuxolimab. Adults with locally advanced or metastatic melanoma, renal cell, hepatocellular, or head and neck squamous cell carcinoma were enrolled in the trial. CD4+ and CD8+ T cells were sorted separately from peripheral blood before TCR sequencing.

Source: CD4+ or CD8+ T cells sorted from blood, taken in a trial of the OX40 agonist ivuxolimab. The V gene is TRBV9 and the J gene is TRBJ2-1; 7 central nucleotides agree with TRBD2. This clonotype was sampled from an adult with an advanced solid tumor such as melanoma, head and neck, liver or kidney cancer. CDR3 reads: CASSVVGAGAYNEQFF. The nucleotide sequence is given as TGTGCCAGCAGCGTGGTAGGGGCGGGGGCCTACAATGAGCAGTTCTTC. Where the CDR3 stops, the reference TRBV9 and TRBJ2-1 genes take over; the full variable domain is DSGVTQTPKHLITATGQRVTLRCSPRSGDLSVYWYQQSLDQGLQFLIQYYNGEERAKGNILERFSAQQFPDLHSELNLSSLELGDSALYFCASSVVGAGAYNEQFFGPGTRLTVL.